The 13 T cell receptor beta chains given below trace back to one sample, sequenced in a study of technical replicates of blood from several donors. Sequenced by immunoSEQ multiplex PCR; TCRdb stores in-frame clones only, minus some. Here the sample spans roughly 80,000 clones, around 93% being singletons. Sequenced: T cells isolated from PBMCs. The receptors stem from a human donor in good health.

This rearrangement joins TRBV18 to TRBJ2-5; the D gene is possibly TRBD1 (6 bases). Between the trimmed V and J ends, which lost 6 bases and 0 bases, there was a span of 8 bases. The CDR3 has 13 amino acids. The germline V gene has CDR1 KGHSH and CDR2 LQKENI. CDR3 in DNA: TGTGCCAGCTCCGGACAGAACCAAGAGACCCAGTACTTC. This codes for CASSGQNQETQYF.

The chain couples TRBV6-6 to TRBJ2-7, with 8 bases aligning to TRBD2. Germline values: CDR1 MNHNY, CDR2 SVGAGI (reference sequence). V trimming: 6 bases; J trimming: 4 bases; junction bases outside the gene matches: 8. This CDR3 comprises 14 residues. The DNA of the CDR3 is TGTGCCAGCAGCAGAGGGACTAGTAGGTACGAGCAGTACTTC. The encoded protein is CASSRGTSRYEQYF.

As DNA, the CDR3 is TGTGCCAGCAGCCACCTCGTCATGGGTTCGGACTGGTGGGGCTATGGCTACACCTTC. This gives the protein CASSHLVMGSDWWGYGYTF. The chain employs TRBV7-9 and TRBJ1-2; D is uncertain. V was clipped by 5 bases and J by 4 bases, with 29 bases between them. The length of the CDR3 is 19 residues. The germline CDR1 and CDR2 sequences are SEHNR and FQNEAQ (reference sequence).

V and J are TRBV29-1 and TRBJ1-2; 8 bases are a match to TRBD1. Germline CDR1 is SQVTM and CDR2 is ANQGSEA. The CDR3 totals 11 residues. Here the CDR3 reads CTSRAGGGYTF. CDR3 nucleotide sequence: TGCACCTCACGGGCAGGGGGCGGCTACACCTTC.

This sequence joins TRBV19 and TRBJ2-2; weak D call: TRBD2 (7 bases). V shed 8 bases and J shed 0 bases, with 16 bases lying between them. Germline assignment: CDR1 LNHDA and CDR2 SQIVND (reference sequence). The CDR3 has 16 residues. For the CDR3, the DNA is TGTGCCAGTCGGGGGGCAATACTAACGAACACCGGGGAGCTGTTTTTT. As protein: CASRGAILTNTGELFF.

In this sample, this clone turned up a few times. The chain links TRBV5-4 to TRBJ2-7; 7 bases align to TRBD2. The CDR3 covers 14 residues. Germline values: CDR1 SGHNT, CDR2 YYREEE (reference sequence). J gave up 6 bases and V 0 bases, and 6 bases lay outside the gene matches. The CDR3 reads CASSLEAGPLEQYF. The CDR3 DNA follows: TGTGCCAGCAGCTTGGAAGCGGGACCCCTCGAGCAGTACTTC.

The chain has TRBV6-6 and TRBJ2-3, with 8 positions matching TRBD1. The V gene's germline CDR1 is MNHNY and CDR2 SVGAGI (reference sequence). The V gene end was trimmed by 6 bases and the J gene end by 6 bases; junction bases not matched to a gene: 8. This CDR3 spans 14 amino acids. Written as DNA, the CDR3 is TGTGCCAGCAGCCCGGGACAGGAGGTGGATACGCAGTATTTT. The encoded protein is CASSPGQEVDTQYF.

This rearrangement joins TRBV6-1 to TRBJ1-1; TRBD1 matches 7 bases. Germline CDR1 MNHNS, CDR2 SASEGT. Trimming removed 1 base from V and 0 bases from J; junction bases left unmatched: 2. This CDR3 comprises 15 residues. For the CDR3, the DNA is TGTGCCAGCAGTGAAGAGGGACAGATGAACACTGAAGCTTTCTTT. This translates into CASSEEGQMNTEAFF.

V gene TRBV6-6 combines with J gene TRBJ2-3, with TRBD2 matching 7 bases. The trim removed 0 bases at V and 6 bases at J, leaving 9 bases unmatched. Germline CDR1 reads MNHNY; CDR2 reads SVGAGI (reference sequence). The CDR3 consists of 16 residues. The CDR3 DNA reads TGTGCCAGCAGTTACTCTTCGGGAGGAGGTATGGATACGCAGTATTTT. It encodes CASSYSSGGGMDTQYF.

This chain connects TRBV9 to TRBJ2-7; 8 bases fit TRBD1. The CDR3 runs to 16 residues. Unmatched junction bases numbered 15, after V lost 3 bases and J lost 7 bases. Germline CDR1 and CDR2: SGDLS and YYNGEE. The CDR3 sequence: CASSADGQGPRREQYF. As DNA, the CDR3 is TGTGCCAGCAGCGCCGATGGACAGGGCCCTAGGCGGGAGCAGTACTTC.

The chain links TRBV5-1 to TRBJ2-3; TRBD1 matches 10 bases. CDR3 length: 15 residues. Germline V gene data show CDR1 as SGHRS and CDR2 as YFSETQ. The ends lost 3 bases at V and 4 bases at J; junction bases unmatched: 5. As DNA, the CDR3 is TGCGCCAGCAGCTCGACAGGGGGCTGGGCAGATACGCAGTATTTT. This gives the protein CASSSTGGWADTQYF.

V is TRBV5-1 and J is TRBJ1-2, with TRBD1 matching over 7 bases. The V gene's germline CDR1 is SGHRS and CDR2 YFSETQ. The length of the CDR3 is 15 residues. The trim removed 0 bases at V and 8 bases at J, leaving 10 bases unmatched. DNA for the CDR3: TGCGCCAGCAGCTTGGACGACAGGGTCTCTTGGGGCTACACCTTC. This sequence encodes CASSLDDRVSWGYTF.

This chain joins TRBV28 and TRBJ2-1, with 8 bases aligning to TRBD2. Germline V gene sequence: CDR1 MDHEN, CDR2 SYDVKM. With V trimmed by 2 bases and J by 4 bases, 4 bases remained unmatched. This CDR3 contains 15 residues. CDR3 sequence (DNA): TGTGCCAGCAGTTTACGTAGCGGGGATTACAATGAGCAGTTCTTC. Translated, it gives CASSLRSGDYNEQFF.